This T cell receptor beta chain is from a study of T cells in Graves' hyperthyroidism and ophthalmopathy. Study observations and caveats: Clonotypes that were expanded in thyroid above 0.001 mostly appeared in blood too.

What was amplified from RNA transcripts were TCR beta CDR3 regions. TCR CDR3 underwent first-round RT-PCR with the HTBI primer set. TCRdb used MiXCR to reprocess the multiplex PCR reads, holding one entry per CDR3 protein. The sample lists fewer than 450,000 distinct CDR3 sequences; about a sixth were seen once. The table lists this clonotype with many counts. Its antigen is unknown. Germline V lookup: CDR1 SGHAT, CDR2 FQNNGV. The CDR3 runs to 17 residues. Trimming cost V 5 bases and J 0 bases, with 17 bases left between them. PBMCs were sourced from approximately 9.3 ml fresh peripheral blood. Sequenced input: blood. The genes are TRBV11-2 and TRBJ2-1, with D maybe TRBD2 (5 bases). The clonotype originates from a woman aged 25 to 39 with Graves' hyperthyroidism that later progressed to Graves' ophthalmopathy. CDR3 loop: CASSPSTSTLSYNEQFF. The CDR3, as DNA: TGTGCCAGCAGCCCTAGCACCAGCACCCTCTCCTACAATGAGCAGTTCTTC.